There are a few counts of the clone carrying this T cell receptor (beta chain). The sample belongs to a study of patients and donors after allogeneic stem cell transplantation. The CDR3 spans 14 residues. Trimming took 6 bases from V and 7 from J; bases not matched to a gene: 9. TCRdb re-derived calls from the RT-PCR reads in MiXCR, one entry per CDR3 protein. The table lists some 92,000 distinct CDR3 sequences, roughly 50% of them singletons. The sample comprised blood, either unsorted or a sorted T cell fraction (not recorded which). The chain links TRBV12-3 or TRBV12-4 to TRBJ1-1, with 9 bases fitting TRBD1. This receptor was taken from a human donor who was either an allogeneic HSCT recipient or a stem cell or donor lymphocyte infusion donor (not recorded which). It is not recorded whose cells these are; they may come from a transplant donor. The CDR3 bases are TGTGCCAGCAGCTTATGGACAGGGGAGTATGAAGCTTTCTTT. As protein: CASSLWTGEYEAFF.